This T cell receptor beta chain originates from a study of T cells in localized non-small cell lung cancer. Measured with immunoSEQ multiplex PCR; TCRdb has only the in-frame clones, and not every one. Counted here are 950 or so clones, less than 25% occurring once; the ten biggest clones make up about 21%. Study-level results: Clonality peaked in uninvolved adjacent lung rather than tumor. A median approximately 53 of the top 100 tumor clones appeared in adjacent lung.

This clone has a handful of counts. The target antigen is unknown. Germline V lookup: CDR1 SGHNT, CDR2 YENEEA. V was pared by 5 bases and J by 7 bases, with 10 bases of the junction left unmatched. The CDR3 length is 14 residues. The sequencing here drew on lung tumor tissue, taken before any cancer treatment. V is TRBV11-3 and J is TRBJ1-1; the match to TRBD1 covers 7 bases. The receptor was derived from a male donor at least 60 years old with stage I squamous cell lung carcinoma. The CDR3, as DNA: TGTGCCAGCAGCGACCTTAGACAGGGACGTGAAGCTTTCTTT. Residues: CASSDLRQGREAFF. Variable domain in full (rest from reference TRBV11-3 and TRBJ1-1): EAGVVQSPRYKIIEKKQPVAFWCNPISGHNTLYWYLQNLGQGPELLIRYENEEAVDDSQLPKDRFSAERLKGVDSTLKIQPAELGDSAVYLCASSDLRQGREAFFGQGTRLTVV.